The 22 T cell receptor beta chains below were found in one sample sequenced in a study of identical twins' blood T cells. TCRdb re-analysed the 5' RACE reads in MiXCR, keeping a single row per CDR3 protein. The sample records 350,000 to 400,000 distinct CDR3 sequences, roughly 28% being singletons. What was sequenced was PBMCs. The receptors originated from a woman aged 18-50 years in good health.

The chain is built from TRBV5-6 and TRBJ2-2, with D uncertain. CDR3 size: 12 residues. V was trimmed by 4 bases and J by 3 bases, leaving 4 bases between them. CDR1 and CDR2 from the germline V gene are SGHDT and YYEEEE. CDR3 amino acids: CASSTYTGELFF. The CDR3 nucleotides read TGTGCCAGCAGCACGTACACCGGGGAGCTGTTTTTT.

The chain employs TRBV5-1 and TRBJ2-3; TRBD1 agrees at 10 bases. The CDR3 sequence is 17 residues long. CDR1 is SGHRS and CDR2 is YFSETQ in the germline V gene. V trimming: 2 bases; J trimming: 2 bases; junction bases outside the gene matches: 8. This chain's CDR3 is CASSFGPTGGFTDTQYF. For the CDR3, the DNA is TGCGCCAGCAGCTTCGGACCGACAGGGGGCTTCACAGATACGCAGTATTTT.

In DNA, the CDR3 is TGTGCCAGCAGCTCCAGGCTCGGGACAGGTATAGGTGAGCAGTTCTTC. This sequence encodes CASSSRLGTGIGEQFF. The rearrangement links TRBV11-2 to TRBJ2-1; 8 bases match TRBD1. CDR3 size: 16 residues. V lost 4 bases, J lost 9 bases, and 14 bases stayed unmatched. Germline lookup yields CDR1 SGHAT and CDR2 FQNNGV.

The sample holds many counts of this clonotype. J is TRBJ1-1 and V is TRBV10-3; 7 bases are shared with TRBD1. The CDR3 has 13 amino acids. Unmatched junction bases numbered 10, after V lost 3 bases and J lost 12 bases. Germline V CDR1 and CDR2: ENHRY, SYGVKD. Written as DNA, the CDR3 is TGTGCCATCAGTGATGCCGGGACAGAGAAAACTTTCTTT. It encodes CAISDAGTEKTFF.

This clonotype came up a few times. This chain uses TRBV29-1 with TRBJ2-4; TRBD2 aligns across 11 bases. Germline loops: CDR1 SQVTM, CDR2 ANQGSEA. The CDR3 totals 13 residues. The junction had 7 bases not matched to a gene; V was cut back by 7 bases and J by 8 bases. The CDR3 is CSALAGGSHIQYF. In DNA, the CDR3 is TGCAGCGCATTAGCGGGAGGGAGCCACATTCAGTACTTC.

This clonotype was found a few times. The CDR3, as DNA: TGTGCCAGCAGTTTCGGTCTTAGCAATCAGCCCCAGCATTTT. Encoded protein: CASSFGLSNQPQHF. This chain uses TRBV27 with TRBJ1-5; D gene ambiguous. Trimming removed 3 bases from V and 0 bases from J, with 6 bases in between. The V gene's germline CDR1 is MNHEY and CDR2 SMNVEV (reference sequence). CDR3 length: 14 amino acids.

This clonotype was observed a handful of times. The rearrangement uses TRBV11-2 and TRBJ2-7; tentative D call: TRBD2 (5 bases). The CDR3 loop spans 14 amino acids. Trimming left V 3 bases short and J 2 bases short, with 11 bases between. Germline CDR1 reads SGHAT; CDR2 reads FQNNGV. CDR3 amino acids: CASSLRVTTYEQYF. CDR3 bases: TGTGCCAGCAGCTTGAGGGTGACCACCTACGAGCAGTACTTC.

The rearrangement uses TRBV11-1 and TRBJ1-1; 8 bases align to TRBD1. Germline values: CDR1 SGHAT, CDR2 FQDESV (reference sequence). V was clipped by 5 bases and J by 3 bases; unmatched bases: 5. CDR3 length: 14 amino acids. The CDR3 spells CASSVGQGHTEAFF. CDR3 DNA: TGTGCCAGCAGCGTAGGACAGGGACACACTGAAGCTTTCTTT.

The V call is TRBV6-1, the J call TRBJ1-2; the D gene is possibly TRBD1 (5 bases). Germline CDR1 is MNHNS and CDR2 is SASEGT. V was shortened by 2 bases and J by 3 bases, with 13 bases between the two germline ends. The CDR3 consists of 15 residues. This chain's CDR3 is CASSEQRQRYYGYTF. CDR3 coding DNA: TGTGCCAGCAGTGAACAAAGACAGAGATACTATGGCTACACCTTC.

This clonotype was picked up many times. The chain has TRBV29-1 and TRBJ2-1; no clear D gene. Germline V lookup: CDR1 SQVTM, CDR2 ANQGSEA. The CDR3 contains 14 residues. The germline V and J ends were trimmed by 8 bases and 0 bases, with 14 bases remaining between them. CDR3 nucleotides: TGCAGCACGGATGGGCAGAGCTCCTACAATGAGCAGTTCTTC. It encodes CSTDGQSSYNEQFF.

In its sample, this clonotype was seen a few times. The gene calls are TRBV20-1 and TRBJ2-1, with D unresolved. V was cut by 3 bases and J by 4 bases, with 13 bases left in between. Germline CDR1 and CDR2: DFQATT and SNEGSKA (reference sequence). The CDR3 runs 14 residues. This CDR3 reads CSASPGPAYNEQFF. In nucleotides, the CDR3 is TGCAGTGCTAGTCCCGGACCGGCATACAATGAGCAGTTCTTC.

V usage is TRBV7-2 and J usage is TRBJ1-5, with D perhaps matching TRBD1 (6 bases). Deletions cut 2 bases from V and 1 base from J, with 18 bases between. The CDR3 extends over 18 amino acids. CDR1 is SGHTA and CDR2 is FQGNSA in the germline V gene. The CDR3 DNA reads as TGTGCCAGCAGCTTATACCAGGGTTTAAGGGGGAGCAATCAGCCCCAGCATTTT. Translating gives CASSLYQGLRGSNQPQHF. Full variable domain (remainder filled in from reference TRBV7-2 and TRBJ1-5): GAGVSQSPSNKVTEKGKDVELRCDPISGHTALYWYRQSLGQGLEFLIYFQGNSAPDKSGLPSDRFSAERTGGSVSTLTIQRTQQEDSAVYLCASSLYQGLRGSNQPQHFGDGTRLSIL.

Remarks on this clonotype: A much larger clone sits a single nucleotide away, making a read error possible. This chain links TRBV2 with TRBJ1-1; the D gene is possibly TRBD1 (5 bases). V was clipped by 11 bases and J by 6 bases, with 10 bases between them. Germline CDR1 is SNHLY and CDR2 is FYNNEI. The CDR3 sequence is 10 residues long. The DNA of the CDR3 is TGTGCCTACCTGGGGGCTGAAGCTTTCTTT. This gives the protein CAYLGAEAFF.

With respect to this clonotype: The junction shows a germline mismatch at one end, possibly a read error. The chain carries TRBV11-2 and TRBJ1-3; possibly TRBD1 for D (6 bases). Germline V gives CDR1 SGHAT, CDR2 FQNNGV. This CDR3 has 17 amino acids. CDR3 sequence (DNA): TGTGTCAGCAGCCGTAGACTACAGGGCACAGGGTGGAACACCATATATTTT. It codes for CVSSRRLQGTGWNTIYF. The full variable domain, rest sourced from reference TRBV11-2 and TRBJ1-3, is EAGVAQSPRYKIIEKRQSVAFWCNPISGHATLYWYQQILGQGPKLLIQFQNNGVVDDSQLPKDRFSAERLKGVDSTLKIQPAKLEDSAVYLCVSSRRLQGTGWNTIYFGEGSWLTVV.

The chain recombines TRBV15 with TRBJ2-7; D is uncertain. Trimming removed 0 bases at V and 1 base at J, with 10 bases between. Germline V CDR1 and CDR2: LNHNV, YYDKDF (reference sequence). The CDR3 is 15 residues long. The CDR3 sequence: CATSRDVARSYEQYF. CDR3 DNA sequence: TGTGCCACCAGCAGAGATGTTGCGAGGTCCTACGAGCAGTACTTC.

The chain couples TRBV6-6 to TRBJ1-1; D is unclear. Per germline, CDR1 MNHNY and CDR2 SVGAGI (reference sequence). CDR3 length: 13 amino acids. Trimming took off 6 bases at V and 1 base at J, with 9 bases between the two ends. This CDR3 reads CASRGEENTEAFF. CDR3 DNA: TGTGCCAGCAGGGGTGAGGAGAACACTGAAGCTTTCTTT.

This clonotype has just one count. CDR3 in DNA: TGTGCCAGCAGTGACACATCTAACTATGGCTACACCTTC. Translating it yields CASSDTSNYGYTF. The V gene is TRBV6-5, the J gene TRBJ1-2, with D hard to call. The germline V gene encodes CDR1 MNHEY and CDR2 SVGAGI. V was clipped by 5 bases and J by 0 bases, with 7 bases between them. The CDR3 extends over 13 amino acids.

This clonotype was detected a few times. The CDR3 coding sequence is TGCGCCAGCAGCTTCTCTTCCCGGTATTCAGCAACTAATGAAAAACTGTTTTTT. This translates into CASSFSSRYSATNEKLFF. The chain combines TRBV5-1 with TRBJ1-4; D gene ambiguous. V lost 2 bases and J 0 bases, leaving 17 bases between the germline ends. The germline gives CDR1 SGHRS, CDR2 YFSETQ. The length of the CDR3 is 18 residues.

This clonotype was counted only a few times. The chain joins TRBV6-6 to TRBJ2-3, with 11 bases aligning to TRBD2. The germline CDR1 and CDR2 sequences are MNHNY and SVGAGI (reference sequence). J lost 6 bases, V lost 3 bases, and 8 bases had no gene match. The CDR3 is made up of 16 amino acids. CDR3 in DNA: TGTGCCAGCAGTTATATCGGAAGACTAGCGGGGGATACGCAGTATTTT. This codes for CASSYIGRLAGDTQYF.

The chain joins TRBV10-2 to TRBJ1-2; D not resolved. Per germline, CDR1 WSHSY and CDR2 SAAADI. The germline V and J ends were trimmed by 3 bases and 0 bases, with 14 bases remaining between them. This CDR3 contains 16 residues. The CDR3 sequence: CASSEGARLANYGYTF. The CDR3 DNA sequence: TGCGCCAGCAGTGAAGGAGCGAGGTTAGCTAACTATGGCTACACCTTC.

As concerns this clonotype: A much larger clone differs by one base, so this may be a read error. This chain links TRBV12-3 or TRBV12-4 with TRBJ1-5; D remains unclear. V was cut by 3 bases and J by 6 bases, with 3 bases left in between. This CDR3 contains 11 residues. For the CDR3, the DNA is TGTGCCAGCAGTTTTAGTCAGCCCCAGCATTTT. Encoded protein: CASSFSQPQHF.

This clonotype was detected a few times. Sequence at one end of the junction differs from germline and may be a read error. The chain joins TRBV6-4 to TRBJ1-5; 8 bases are shared with TRBD1. The CDR3 length is 13 residues. Per the germline V gene, CDR1 is MRHNA and CDR2 is SNTAGT. The CDR3 region has the DNA TGTGCCGGCAGTGCCGACAGGGGAGAGGCCCAGCATTTT. Its translation is CAGSADRGEAQHF.